The 24 T cell receptor beta chains given below trace back to one sample, sequenced in a study of shared clonotypes between healthy human individuals. TCRdb keeps only in-frame clones here, not all; method: immunoSEQ multiplex PCR. The repertoire holds fewer than 850,000 clones, with around 96% as singletons. Terminally differentiated effector memory CD45RA+ cells were excluded from the naive CD8 cells, which were CD45RO-negative and positively selected for CCR7. The sample was naive CD8+ T cells sorted from blood. These receptors all stem from a young man in good health.

The V call is TRBV19, the J call TRBJ2-3; D gene ambiguous. Germline V gene sequence: CDR1 LNHDA, CDR2 SQIVND (reference sequence). The CDR3 sequence is 15 residues long. V was pared by 1 base and J by 2 bases, with 10 bases between. CDR3 coding DNA: TGTGCCAGTAGTATAGCATCCACATACACAGATACGCAGTATTTT. Its protein product is CASSIASTYTDTQYF.

The chain couples TRBV28 to TRBJ2-7, with D uncertain. The CDR3 sequence is 11 residues long. Germline V gene lookup returns CDR1 MDHEN and CDR2 SYDVKM. Between the trimmed V and J ends, which lost 8 bases and 6 bases, there was a span of 11 bases. CDR3 sequence reads: CASGPGLEQYF. CDR3 coding DNA: TGTGCCAGCGGTCCCGGCCTCGAGCAGTACTTC.

The gene calls are TRBV10-3 and TRBJ2-7, with D tentatively TRBD1 or TRBD2 (5 bases each). Germline V gives CDR1 ENHRY, CDR2 SYGVKD. CDR3 length equals 15 residues. Trimming left V 10 bases short and J 7 bases short, with 26 bases between. CDR3 sequence: CATSNPQDGIWEQYF. The CDR3, as DNA: TGTGCCACCTCAAATCCACAGGACGGGATTTGGGAGCAGTACTTC.

The V call is TRBV29-1, the J call TRBJ2-7; tentative D call: TRBD2 (5 bases). The CDR3 runs 14 residues. The germline V and J ends were trimmed by 2 bases and 5 bases, with 16 bases remaining between them. CDR1 and CDR2 (germline): SQVTM, ANQGSEA. CDR3 loop: CSVEPVGKENEQYF. The CDR3 nucleotides read TGCAGCGTTGAACCCGTCGGGAAGGAAAACGAGCAGTACTTC.

This chain joins TRBV7-9 and TRBJ1-1, with D hard to call. Germline V gene lookup returns CDR1 SEHNR and CDR2 FQNEAQ (reference sequence). The CDR3 loop spans 15 amino acids. The ends were cut back, 5 bases at V and 1 base at J, with 14 bases in the middle. CDR3 region: CASSGRLWENTEAFF. The DNA of the CDR3 is TGTGCCAGCAGCGGGCGGCTTTGGGAGAACACTGAAGCTTTCTTT.

V gene TRBV29-1 combines with J gene TRBJ2-1; 7 nucleotides align to TRBD2. The V segment lost 0 bases and the J segment 1 base; nucleotides outside the gene matches: 6. This CDR3 spans 16 amino acids. Germline V gene data show CDR1 as SQVTM and CDR2 as ANQGSEA. CDR3 sequence reads: CSVEDRGGRSYNEQFF. CDR3 sequence (DNA): TGCAGCGTTGAAGATCGCGGGGGTCGATCCTACAATGAGCAGTTCTTC.

The chain couples TRBV7-8 to TRBJ2-5, with D hard to call. V was pared by 5 bases and J by 12 bases, with 13 bases between. This CDR3 contains 11 residues. CDR1 is SGHVS and CDR2 is FQNEAQ in the germline V gene. DNA for the CDR3: TGTGCCAGCAGCCTCAGTACCTTCGAGTACTTC. Its protein product is CASSLSTFEYF.

The V call is TRBV10-2, the J call TRBJ2-2; 10 bases match TRBD1. The V segment lost 6 bases and the J segment 2 bases; nucleotides outside the gene matches: 6. Germline-derived CDR1 and CDR2 are WSHSY and SAAADI. This CDR3 is built from 16 residues. CDR3 bases: TGCGCCAGCAGCTACGACAGGGGGCCTAACACCGGGGAGCTGTTTTTT. Protein: CASSYDRGPNTGELFF.

V is TRBV4-3 and J is TRBJ2-7; TRBD2 is a possible D gene (6 bases). Germline V gene lookup returns CDR1 LGHNA and CDR2 YSLEER. This CDR3 has 16 residues. Trimming pared 0 bases from V and 7 bases from J, leaving 19 bases between. The DNA of the CDR3 is TGCGCCAGCAGCCAAGATCGGGCGGGACCAGTCGGGGAGCAGTACTTC. As protein: CASSQDRAGPVGEQYF.

The V call is TRBV28, the J call TRBJ2-2; D is undetermined. Trimming left V 6 bases short and J 5 bases short, with 7 bases between. Germline CDR1 MDHEN, CDR2 SYDVKM. This CDR3 has 12 residues. The CDR3 nucleotides read TGTGCCAGCAGATCAATAACCGGGGAGCTGTTTTTT. This translates into CASRSITGELFF. The variable domain in full, completed from reference TRBV28 and TRBJ2-2, reads DVKVTQSSRYLVKRTGEKVFLECVQDMDHENMFWYRQDPGLGLRLIYFSYDVKMKEKGDIPEGYSVSREKKERFSLILESASTNQTSMYLCASRSITGELFFGEGSRLTVL.

The chain employs TRBV28 and TRBJ1-1; 9 bases align to TRBD1. Germline CDR1 is MDHEN and CDR2 is SYDVKM. This CDR3 comprises 20 residues. Germline trimming cut 2 bases from V and 1 base from J; bases unmatched to any gene: 17. DNA for the CDR3: TGTGCCAGCAGTTTACGTCGCCCCCGGACAGGGGCCAAGGGGAACACTGAAGCTTTCTTT. It translates to CASSLRRPRTGAKGNTEAFF. Based on the CDR3 plus reference TRBV28 and TRBJ1-1, the full variable domain is DVKVTQSSRYLVKRTGEKVFLECVQDMDHENMFWYRQDPGLGLRLIYFSYDVKMKEKGDIPEGYSVSREKKERFSLILESASTNQTSMYLCASSLRRPRTGAKGNTEAFFGQGTRLTVV.

The rearrangement links TRBV11-3 to TRBJ2-1, with 11 bases matching TRBD2. There are 20 residues in the CDR3. With 4 bases clipped from V and 6 bases from J, the junction kept 20 bases outside the gene matches. Germline loops: CDR1 SGHNT, CDR2 YENEEA. In nucleotides, the CDR3 is TGTGCCAGCAGCTCGAAGGGACTAGCGGAGAGGGGGCTGGGAAGCAATGAGCAGTTCTTC. Translating it yields CASSSKGLAERGLGSNEQFF.

This clone was seen a single time. CDR3 loop: CASSLDRDGYTF. The CDR3 nucleotides are TGTGCCAGCAGCTTGGACAGGGACGGCTACACCTTC. The gene calls are TRBV5-4 and TRBJ1-2; tentatively, D is TRBD1 (6 bases). The CDR3 is made up of 12 amino acids. CDR1 is SGHNT, CDR2 YYREEE, per germline (reference sequence). V was clipped by 0 bases and J by 8 bases, with 8 bases between them. Together with reference TRBV5-4 and TRBJ1-2, the CDR3 gives the full variable domain: ETGVTQSPTHLIKTRGQQVTLRCSSQSGHNTVSWYQQALGQGPQFIFQYYREEENGRGNFPPRFSGLQFPNYSSELNVNALELDDSALYLCASSLDRDGYTFGSGTRLTVV.

A remark on this clone: Other nucleotide sequences from this sample produce the same CDR3. The chain has TRBV9 and TRBJ2-2, with D unclear. V lost 0 bases, J lost 0 bases, and 6 bases lay in between. Germline loops: CDR1 SGDLS, CDR2 YYNGEE. This CDR3 comprises 15 residues. The CDR3 protein is CASSVGTANTGELFF. In nucleotides, the CDR3 is TGTGCCAGCAGCGTAGGGACCGCGAACACCGGGGAGCTGTTTTTT.

This chain uses TRBV27 with TRBJ2-1; D gene ambiguous. Trimming cost V 7 bases and J 7 bases, with 17 bases left between them. CDR1 is MNHEY and CDR2 is SMNVEV in the germline V gene (reference sequence). The CDR3 has 14 residues. This chain's CDR3 is CASKLTLPSNEQFF. The DNA for the CDR3 is TGTGCCAGCAAGTTAACACTGCCGTCGAATGAGCAGTTCTTC.

This chain uses TRBV7-9 with TRBJ2-1, with 9 nucleotides matching TRBD2. The CDR3 contains 14 residues. V trimming: 3 bases; J trimming: 5 bases; junction bases outside the gene matches: 2. Germline lookup yields CDR1 SEHNR and CDR2 FQNEAQ (reference sequence). The CDR3 nucleotides read TGTGCCAGCAGCTTGACTAGCGGAAACAATGAGCAGTTCTTC. The encoded protein is CASSLTSGNNEQFF.

The V and J genes are TRBV19 and TRBJ1-2, with 11 bases that match TRBD1. Per germline, CDR1 LNHDA and CDR2 SQIVND (reference sequence). The length of the CDR3 is 17 residues. V lost 6 bases and J lost 7; bases outside the gene matches: 16. In DNA form, the CDR3 reads TGTGCCAGTAGCCCGCCGGGACAGGGGGTAGAGTTGGGTGGCTACACCTTC. Protein product: CASSPPGQGVELGGYTF. The full variable domain, in which reference TRBV19 and TRBJ1-2 provide the parts outside the CDR3, is DGGITQSPKYLFRKEGQNVTLSCEQNLNHDAMYWYRQDPGQGLRLIYYSQIVNDFQKGDIAEGYSVSREKKESFPLTVTSAQKNPTAFYLCASSPPGQGVELGGYTFGSGTRLTVV.

This clone has a single count. The V call is TRBV7-8, the J call TRBJ1-4; D gene uncertain. CDR3 length: 14 residues. The V and J ends lost 3 bases and 8 bases respectively, with 13 bases between them. Germline values: CDR1 SGHVS, CDR2 FQNEAQ. As DNA, the CDR3 is TGTGCCAGCAGCTTCAGCCTCACAAGAGAAAAACTGTTTTTT. As protein: CASSFSLTREKLFF.

The chain has TRBV12-5 and TRBJ1-1; D unresolved. The V end was cut by 7 bases, the J end by 7 bases, with 10 bases between. Germline lookup yields CDR1 LGHNT and CDR2 FRNRAP. This CDR3 spans 11 amino acids. For the CDR3, the DNA is TGTGCTAGTGCCATTGGGAGTGAAGCTTTCTTT. Protein sequence: CASAIGSEAFF.

The CDR3 protein is CATGMSVEAYNEQFF. Written as DNA, the CDR3 is TGTGCCACCGGTATGTCGGTTGAGGCCTACAATGAGCAGTTCTTC. This chain connects TRBV6-6 to TRBJ2-1; D is unclear. Per germline, CDR1 MNHNY and CDR2 SVGAGI (reference sequence). Trimming pared 10 bases from V and 2 bases from J, leaving 18 bases between. This CDR3 is 15 amino acids long.

The chain couples TRBV7-2 to TRBJ2-7; 7 bases line up with TRBD2. The trim removed 2 bases at V and 7 bases at J, leaving 8 bases unmatched. Germline V gives CDR1 SGHTA, CDR2 FQGNSA. There are 14 residues in the CDR3. In DNA form, the CDR3 reads TGTGCCAGCAGCTTATTTGGGAGGGCCGTTGAGCAGTACTTC. It translates to CASSLFGRAVEQYF. Together with reference TRBV7-2 and TRBJ2-7, the CDR3 gives the full variable domain: GAGVSQSPSNKVTEKGKDVELRCDPISGHTALYWYRQSLGQGLEFLIYFQGNSAPDKSGLPSDRFSAERTGGSVSTLTIQRTQQEDSAVYLCASSLFGRAVEQYFGPGTRLTVT.

The rearrangement joins TRBV4-2 to TRBJ2-1; 7 bases line up with TRBD2. Germline loops: CDR1 LGHNA, CDR2 YNFKEQ. The length of the CDR3 is 15 residues. V was pared by 4 bases and J by 5 bases, with 8 bases of the junction left unmatched. CDR3 nucleotide sequence: TGTGCCAGCAGCCGCCTGGGTGGGACTAACAATGAGCAGTTCTTC. Translation: CASSRLGGTNNEQFF.

This chain links TRBV7-2 with TRBJ2-2, with TRBD2 matching over 7 bases. CDR1 SGHTA and CDR2 FQGNSA come from the germline V gene. The CDR3 consists of 17 residues. V lost 4 bases to trimming and J lost 4 bases; unmatched junction nucleotides: 12. Here the CDR3 reads CASSWRGLSSGTGELFF. CDR3 bases: TGTGCCAGCAGCTGGCGGGGACTAAGTTCGGGCACCGGGGAGCTGTTTTTT.

This chain uses TRBV5-1 with TRBJ2-4; the D is unclear. Germline values: CDR1 SGHRS, CDR2 YFSETQ. Between the trimmed V and J ends, which lost 2 bases and 8 bases, there was a span of 11 bases. CDR3 size: 13 residues. The CDR3 loop is CASSLEPSDIQYF. The DNA of the CDR3 is TGCGCCAGCAGCTTAGAACCTAGTGACATTCAGTACTTC.